This T cell receptor (beta chain) was found in a study of T cells after somatic rescue of genetic block. V shed 1 base and J shed 0 bases, with 7 bases lying between them. Germline V CDR1 and CDR2: MNHNS, SASEGT. CDR3 size: 16 residues. The method was immunoSEQ multiplex PCR; TCRdb's version includes in-frame clones alone and lacks a portion of them. The sample holds tens of thousands of clones, 85% to 95% seen once. The sample was peripheral blood mononuclear cells (PBMCs). The TCR was taken from a man aged 35-49 years. The chain joins TRBV6-1 to TRBJ1-6, with no clear D. This CDR3 reads CASSEDWDSYNSPLHF. CDR3 coding DNA: TGTGCCAGCAGTGAAGATTGGGACTCCTATAATTCACCCCTCCACTTT.